This T cell receptor beta chain comes out of a study of cytomegalovirus exposure and HLA in healthy donors. PCR employed 60 Vbeta and 13 Jbeta primers. The table came from immunoSEQ multiplex PCR; TCRdb's copy has only in-frame clones and leaves some out. The sample has approximately 110,000 clones; approximately 70% are singletons. Trimming cost V 5 bases and J 7 bases; bases outside gene matches: 6. The germline V gene has CDR1 SNHLY and CDR2 FYNNEI. This CDR3 is built from 14 residues. Notes on this clone: Its specificity is unknown.

Study findings and constraints: The study had only CMV serostatus as immune exposure information.

The TCR sequence derives from a man aged 55-75 years in good health and CMV-seropositive. V usage is TRBV2 and J usage is TRBJ1-5; 9 positions agree with TRBD1. Sequencing input: PBMCs. The CDR3 is CASSTGGSGQPQHF. CDR3 nucleotide sequence: TGTGCCAGCAGTACAGGGGGCTCTGGGCAGCCCCAGCATTTT.